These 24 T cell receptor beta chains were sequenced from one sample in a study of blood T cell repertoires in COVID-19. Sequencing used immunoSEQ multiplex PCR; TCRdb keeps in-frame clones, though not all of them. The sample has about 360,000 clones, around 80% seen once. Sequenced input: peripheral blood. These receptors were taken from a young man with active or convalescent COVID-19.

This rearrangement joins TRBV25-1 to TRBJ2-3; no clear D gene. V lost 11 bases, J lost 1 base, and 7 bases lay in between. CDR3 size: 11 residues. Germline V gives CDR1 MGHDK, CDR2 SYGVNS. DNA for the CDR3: TGTGCCGCCGCAGGCACAGATACGCAGTATTTT. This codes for CAAAGTDTQYF.

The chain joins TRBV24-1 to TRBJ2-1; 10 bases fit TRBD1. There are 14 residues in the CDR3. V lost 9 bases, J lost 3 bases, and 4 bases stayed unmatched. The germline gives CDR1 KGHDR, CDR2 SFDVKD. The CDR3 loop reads CATARDRGYNEQFF. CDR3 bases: TGTGCCACCGCCCGGGACAGGGGCTACAATGAGCAGTTCTTC.

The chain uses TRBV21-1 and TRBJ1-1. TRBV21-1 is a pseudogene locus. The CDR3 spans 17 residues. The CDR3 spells CASSPRGSTRRNTEAFF. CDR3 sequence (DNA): TGTGCCAGCAGTCCCCGCGGTTCCACCCGACGGAACACTGAAGCTTTCTTT.

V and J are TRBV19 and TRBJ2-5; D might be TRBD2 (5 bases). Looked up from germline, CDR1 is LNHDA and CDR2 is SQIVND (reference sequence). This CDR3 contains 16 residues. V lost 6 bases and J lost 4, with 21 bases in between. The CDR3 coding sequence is TGTGCCAGTAGCGGCGCCTCCGGGATAGCCAGAGAGACCCAGTACTTC. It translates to CASSGASGIARETQYF.

The CDR3 sequence: CASSYTGQGVDTQYF. In nucleotides, the CDR3 is TGCGCCAGCAGCTATACGGGACAGGGGGTAGATACGCAGTATTTT. V usage is TRBV5-1 and J usage is TRBJ2-3; 11 positions agree with TRBD1. The junction had 5 bases not matched to a gene; V was cut back by 3 bases and J by 5 bases. Germline CDR1 SGHRS, CDR2 YFSETQ. The length of the CDR3 is 15 residues. Drawing the rest from reference TRBV5-1 and TRBJ2-3, the complete variable domain is KAGVTQTPRYLIKTRGQQVTLSCSPISGHRSVSWYQQTPGQGLQFLFEYFSETQRNKGNFPGRFSGRQFSNSRSEMNVSTLELGDSALYLCASSYTGQGVDTQYFGPGTRLTVL.

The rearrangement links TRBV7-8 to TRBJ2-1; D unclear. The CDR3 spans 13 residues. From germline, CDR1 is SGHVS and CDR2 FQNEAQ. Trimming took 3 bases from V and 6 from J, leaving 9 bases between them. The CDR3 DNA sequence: TGTGCCAGCAGCTTGGGCTTGGGCAATGAGCAGTTCTTC. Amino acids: CASSLGLGNEQFF.

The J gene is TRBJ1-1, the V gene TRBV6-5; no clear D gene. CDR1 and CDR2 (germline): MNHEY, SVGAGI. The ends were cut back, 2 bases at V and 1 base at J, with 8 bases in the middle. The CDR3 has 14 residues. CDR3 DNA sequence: TGTGCCAGCAGTTACGGGCTGGAGAACACTGAAGCTTTCTTT. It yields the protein CASSYGLENTEAFF.

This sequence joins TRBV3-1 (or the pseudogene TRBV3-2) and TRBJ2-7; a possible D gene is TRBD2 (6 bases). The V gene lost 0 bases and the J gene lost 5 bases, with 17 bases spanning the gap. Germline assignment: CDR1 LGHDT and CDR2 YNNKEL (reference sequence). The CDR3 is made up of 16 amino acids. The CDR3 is CASSQDLVGGKHEQYF. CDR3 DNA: TGTGCCAGCAGCCAAGATCTTGTGGGAGGAAAACACGAGCAGTACTTC.

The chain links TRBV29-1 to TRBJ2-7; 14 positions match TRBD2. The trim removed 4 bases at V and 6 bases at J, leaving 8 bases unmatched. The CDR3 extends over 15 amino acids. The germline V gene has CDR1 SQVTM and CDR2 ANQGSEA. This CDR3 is CSVGRLGLAGGEQYF. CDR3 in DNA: TGCAGCGTTGGAAGGCTCGGACTAGCGGGGGGCGAGCAGTACTTC.

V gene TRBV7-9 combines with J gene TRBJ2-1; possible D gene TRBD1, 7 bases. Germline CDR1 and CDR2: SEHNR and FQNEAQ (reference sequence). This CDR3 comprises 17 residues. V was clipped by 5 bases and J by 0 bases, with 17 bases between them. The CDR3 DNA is TGTGCCAGCAGCCCCCCAGGGGGGACAGTCTCCTACAATGAGCAGTTCTTC. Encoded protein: CASSPPGGTVSYNEQFF. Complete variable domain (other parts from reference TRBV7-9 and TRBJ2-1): DTGVSQNPRHKITKRGQNVTFRCDPISEHNRLYWYRQTLGQGPEFLTYFQNEAQLEKSRLLSDRFSAERPKGSFSTLEIQRTEQGDSAMYLCASSPPGGTVSYNEQFFGPGTRLTVL.

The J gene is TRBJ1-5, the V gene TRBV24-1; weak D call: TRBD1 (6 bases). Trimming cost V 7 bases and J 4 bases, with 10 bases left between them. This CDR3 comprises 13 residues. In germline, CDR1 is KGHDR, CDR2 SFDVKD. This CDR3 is CATRERGNQPQHF. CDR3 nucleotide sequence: TGTGCCACCAGAGAGAGGGGGAATCAGCCCCAGCATTTT.

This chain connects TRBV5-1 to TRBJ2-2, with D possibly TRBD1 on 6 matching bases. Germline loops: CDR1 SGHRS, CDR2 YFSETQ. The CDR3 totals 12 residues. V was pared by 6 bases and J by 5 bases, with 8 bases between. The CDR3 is CASKQGTGELFF. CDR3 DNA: TGCGCCAGCAAACAGGGTACCGGGGAGCTGTTTTTT.

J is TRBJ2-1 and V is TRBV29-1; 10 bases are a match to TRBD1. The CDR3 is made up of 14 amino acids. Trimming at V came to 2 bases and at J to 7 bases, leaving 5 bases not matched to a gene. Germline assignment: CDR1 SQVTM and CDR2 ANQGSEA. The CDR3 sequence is CSVEPLDRGNEQFF. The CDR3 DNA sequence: TGCAGCGTTGAACCCTTGGACAGGGGGAATGAGCAGTTCTTC.

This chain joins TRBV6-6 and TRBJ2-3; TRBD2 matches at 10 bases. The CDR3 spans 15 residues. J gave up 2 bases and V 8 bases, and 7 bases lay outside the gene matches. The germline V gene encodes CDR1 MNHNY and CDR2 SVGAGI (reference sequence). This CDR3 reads CASGGLADYTDTQYF. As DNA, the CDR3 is TGTGCCAGCGGAGGACTAGCGGATTACACAGATACGCAGTATTTT.

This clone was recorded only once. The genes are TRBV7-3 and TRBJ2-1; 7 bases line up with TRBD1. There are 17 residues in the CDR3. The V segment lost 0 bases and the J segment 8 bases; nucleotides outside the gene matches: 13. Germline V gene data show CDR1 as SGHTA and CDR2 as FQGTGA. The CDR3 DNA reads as TGTGCCAGCAGCTTAACTGCAGGGGGACGGGTTATTGATGAGCAGTTCTTC. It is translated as CASSLTAGGRVIDEQFF.

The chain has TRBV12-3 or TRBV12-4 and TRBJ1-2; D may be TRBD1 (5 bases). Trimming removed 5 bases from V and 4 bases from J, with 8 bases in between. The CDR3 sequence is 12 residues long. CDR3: CASSDSSYGYTF. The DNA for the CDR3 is TGTGCCAGCAGTGACAGTTCCTATGGCTACACCTTC.

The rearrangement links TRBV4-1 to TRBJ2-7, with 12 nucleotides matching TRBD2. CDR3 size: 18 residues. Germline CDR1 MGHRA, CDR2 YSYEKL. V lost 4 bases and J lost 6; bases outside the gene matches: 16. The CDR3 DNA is TGCGCCAGCAGCCTTCAGGGATCTGAGACTAGCGGGAGAGTCGAGCAGTACTTC. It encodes CASSLQGSETSGRVEQYF.

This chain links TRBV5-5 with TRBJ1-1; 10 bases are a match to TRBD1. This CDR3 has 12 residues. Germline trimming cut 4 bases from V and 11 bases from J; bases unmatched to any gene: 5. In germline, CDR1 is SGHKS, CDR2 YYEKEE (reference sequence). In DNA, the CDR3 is TGTGCCAGCAGCCTCGGGACAGGGGACGCTTTCTTT. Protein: CASSLGTGDAFF.

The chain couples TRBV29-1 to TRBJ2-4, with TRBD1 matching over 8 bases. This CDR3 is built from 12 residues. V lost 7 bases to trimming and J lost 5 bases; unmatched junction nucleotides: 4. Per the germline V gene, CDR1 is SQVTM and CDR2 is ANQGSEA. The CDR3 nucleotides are TGCAGCGCCTGGACAGGGCAAAACATTCAGTACTTC. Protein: CSAWTGQNIQYF.

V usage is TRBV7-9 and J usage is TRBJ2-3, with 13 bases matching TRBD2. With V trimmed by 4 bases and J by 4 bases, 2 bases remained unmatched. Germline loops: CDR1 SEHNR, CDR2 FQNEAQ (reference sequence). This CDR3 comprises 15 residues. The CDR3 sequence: CASSSGLAGPDTQYF. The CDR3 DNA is TGTGCCAGCAGCTCGGGACTAGCGGGGCCAGATACGCAGTATTTT. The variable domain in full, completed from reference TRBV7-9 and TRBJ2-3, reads DTGVSQNPRHKITKRGQNVTFRCDPISEHNRLYWYRQTLGQGPEFLTYFQNEAQLEKSRLLSDRFSAERPKGSFSTLEIQRTEQGDSAMYLCASSSGLAGPDTQYFGPGTRLTVL.

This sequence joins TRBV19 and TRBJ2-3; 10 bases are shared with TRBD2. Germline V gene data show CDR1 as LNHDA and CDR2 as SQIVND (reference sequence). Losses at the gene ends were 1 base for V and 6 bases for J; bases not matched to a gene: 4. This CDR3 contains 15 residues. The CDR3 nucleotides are TGTGCCAGTAGTATAGGAGCGGGAGGGCCGGATACGCAGTATTTT. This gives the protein CASSIGAGGPDTQYF.

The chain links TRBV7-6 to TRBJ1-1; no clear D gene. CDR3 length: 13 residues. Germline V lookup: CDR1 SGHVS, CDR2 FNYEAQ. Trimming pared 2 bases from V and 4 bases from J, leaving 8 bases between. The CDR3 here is CASSLPGLTEAFF. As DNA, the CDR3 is TGTGCCAGCAGCTTACCGGGTCTCACTGAAGCTTTCTTT.

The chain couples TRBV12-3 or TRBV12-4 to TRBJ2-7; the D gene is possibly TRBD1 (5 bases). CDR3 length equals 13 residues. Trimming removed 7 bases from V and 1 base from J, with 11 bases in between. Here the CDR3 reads CASKQDRSYEQYF. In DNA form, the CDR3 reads TGTGCCAGCAAACAAGACAGATCCTACGAGCAGTACTTC.

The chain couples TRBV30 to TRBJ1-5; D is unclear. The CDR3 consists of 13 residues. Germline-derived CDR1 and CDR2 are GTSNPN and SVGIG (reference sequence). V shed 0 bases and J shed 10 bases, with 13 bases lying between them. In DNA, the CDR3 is TGTGCCTGGAGTGTACAGCGGCAGGATCCCCAGCATTTT. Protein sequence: CAWSVQRQDPQHF.